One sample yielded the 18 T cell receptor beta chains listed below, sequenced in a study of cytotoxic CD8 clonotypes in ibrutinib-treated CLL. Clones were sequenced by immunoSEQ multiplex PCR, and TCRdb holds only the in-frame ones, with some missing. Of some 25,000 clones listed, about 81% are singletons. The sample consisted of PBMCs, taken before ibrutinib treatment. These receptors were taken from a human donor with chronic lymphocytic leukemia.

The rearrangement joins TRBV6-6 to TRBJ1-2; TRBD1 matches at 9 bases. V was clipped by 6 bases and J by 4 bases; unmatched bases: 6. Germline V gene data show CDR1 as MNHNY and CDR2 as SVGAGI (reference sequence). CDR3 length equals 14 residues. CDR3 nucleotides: TGTGCCAGCAGCCCGGGACAGGGACGCTATGGCTACACCTTC. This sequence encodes CASSPGQGRYGYTF.

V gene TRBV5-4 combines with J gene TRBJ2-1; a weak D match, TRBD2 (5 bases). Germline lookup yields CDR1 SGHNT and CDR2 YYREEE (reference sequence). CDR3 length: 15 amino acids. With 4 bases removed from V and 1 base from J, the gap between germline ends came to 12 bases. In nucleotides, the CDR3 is TGTGCCAGCAGCCAAGAGATAGCGTCCTACAATGAGCAGTTCTTC. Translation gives CASSQEIASYNEQFF.

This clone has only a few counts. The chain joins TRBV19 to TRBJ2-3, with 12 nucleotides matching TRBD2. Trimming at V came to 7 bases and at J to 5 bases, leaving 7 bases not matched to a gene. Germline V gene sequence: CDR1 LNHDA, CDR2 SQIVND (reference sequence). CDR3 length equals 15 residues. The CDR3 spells CASKSSGRGRDTQYF. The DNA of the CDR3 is TGTGCCAGTAAATCTAGCGGGAGGGGTCGAGATACGCAGTATTTT.

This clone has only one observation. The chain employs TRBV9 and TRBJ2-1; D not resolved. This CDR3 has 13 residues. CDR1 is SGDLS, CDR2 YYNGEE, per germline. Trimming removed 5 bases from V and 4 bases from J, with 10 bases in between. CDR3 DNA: TGTGCCAGCAGTCCCACTGCATACAATGAGCAGTTCTTC. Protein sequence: CASSPTAYNEQFF.

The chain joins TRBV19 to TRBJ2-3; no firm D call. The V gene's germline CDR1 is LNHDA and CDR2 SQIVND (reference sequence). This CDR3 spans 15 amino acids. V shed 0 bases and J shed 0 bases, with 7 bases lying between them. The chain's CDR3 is CASSIDEVSTDTQYF. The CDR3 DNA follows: TGTGCCAGTAGTATAGATGAGGTTAGCACAGATACGCAGTATTTT.

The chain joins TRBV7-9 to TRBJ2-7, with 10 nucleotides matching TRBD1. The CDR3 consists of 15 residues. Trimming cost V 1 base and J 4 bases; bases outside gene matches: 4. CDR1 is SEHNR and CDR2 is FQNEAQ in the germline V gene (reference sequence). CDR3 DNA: TGTGCCAGCAGCTTAGGGGACAGGGGTCCGTACGAGCAGTACTTC. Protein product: CASSLGDRGPYEQYF.

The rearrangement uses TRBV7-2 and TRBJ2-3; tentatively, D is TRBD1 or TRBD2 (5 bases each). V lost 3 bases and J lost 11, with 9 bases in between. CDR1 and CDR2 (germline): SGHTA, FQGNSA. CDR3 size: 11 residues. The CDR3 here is CASSLGDGQYF. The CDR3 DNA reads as TGTGCCAGCAGCTTGGGGGATGGGCAGTATTTT.

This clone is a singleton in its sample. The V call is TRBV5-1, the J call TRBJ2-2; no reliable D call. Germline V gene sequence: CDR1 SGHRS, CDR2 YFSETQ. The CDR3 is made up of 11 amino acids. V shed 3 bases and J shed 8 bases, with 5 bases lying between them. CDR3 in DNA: TGCGCCAGCAGCTCCGCTGGGGAGCTGTTTTTT. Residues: CASSSAGELFF.

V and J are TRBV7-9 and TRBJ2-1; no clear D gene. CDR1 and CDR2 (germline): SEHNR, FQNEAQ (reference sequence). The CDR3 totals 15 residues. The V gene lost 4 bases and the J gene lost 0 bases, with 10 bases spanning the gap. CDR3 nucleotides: TGTGCCAGCAGCTCGCACAGCGACTCCTACAATGAGCAGTTCTTC. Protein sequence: CASSSHSDSYNEQFF.

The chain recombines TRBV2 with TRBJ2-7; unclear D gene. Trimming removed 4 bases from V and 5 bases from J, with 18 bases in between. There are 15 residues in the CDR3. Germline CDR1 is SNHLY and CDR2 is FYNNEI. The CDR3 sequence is CASSGRTVGYDEQYF. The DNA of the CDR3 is TGTGCCAGCAGTGGTAGGACGGTGGGCTACGACGAGCAGTACTTC.

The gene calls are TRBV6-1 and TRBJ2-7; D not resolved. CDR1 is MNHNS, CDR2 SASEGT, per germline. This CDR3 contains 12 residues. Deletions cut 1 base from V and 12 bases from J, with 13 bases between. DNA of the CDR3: TGTGCCAGCAGTGAAGTACAGTTTCTTGTGTACTTC. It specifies CASSEVQFLVYF.

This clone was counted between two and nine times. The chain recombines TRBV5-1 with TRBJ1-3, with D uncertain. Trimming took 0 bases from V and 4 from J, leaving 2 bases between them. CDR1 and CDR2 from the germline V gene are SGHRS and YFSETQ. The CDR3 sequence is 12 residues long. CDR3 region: CASSLAGNTIYF. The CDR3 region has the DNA TGCGCCAGCAGCTTGGCCGGAAACACCATATATTTT.

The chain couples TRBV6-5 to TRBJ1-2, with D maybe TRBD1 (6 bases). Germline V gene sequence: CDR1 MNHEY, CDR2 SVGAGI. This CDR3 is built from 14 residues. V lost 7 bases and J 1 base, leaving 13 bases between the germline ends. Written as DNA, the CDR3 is TGTGCCAGCACACTGGTACAGGGTAACTATGGCTACACCTTC. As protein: CASTLVQGNYGYTF.

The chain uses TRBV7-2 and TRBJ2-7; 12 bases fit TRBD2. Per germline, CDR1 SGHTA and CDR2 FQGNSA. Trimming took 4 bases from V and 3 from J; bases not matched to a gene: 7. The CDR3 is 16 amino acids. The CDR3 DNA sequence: TGTGCCAGCAGCTCATTTTCGACTAGCGGGAGCTACGAGCAGTACTTC. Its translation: CASSSFSTSGSYEQYF. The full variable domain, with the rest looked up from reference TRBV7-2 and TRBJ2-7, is GAGVSQSPSNKVTEKGKDVELRCDPISGHTALYWYRQSLGQGLEFLIYFQGNSAPDKSGLPSDRFSAERTGGSVSTLTIQRTQQEDSAVYLCASSSFSTSGSYEQYFGPGTRLTVT.

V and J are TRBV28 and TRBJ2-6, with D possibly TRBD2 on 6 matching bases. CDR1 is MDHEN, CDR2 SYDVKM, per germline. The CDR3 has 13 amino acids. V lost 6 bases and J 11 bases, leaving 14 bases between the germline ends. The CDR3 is CASSDGGLDVLTF. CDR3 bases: TGTGCCAGCAGCGACGGGGGTTTGGACGTCCTGACTTTC.

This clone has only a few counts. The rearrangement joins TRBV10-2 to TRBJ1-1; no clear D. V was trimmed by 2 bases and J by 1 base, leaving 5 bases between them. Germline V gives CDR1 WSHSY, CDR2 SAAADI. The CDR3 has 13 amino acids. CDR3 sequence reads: CASSEHPNTEAFF. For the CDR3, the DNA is TGCGCCAGCAGTGAGCATCCGAACACTGAAGCTTTCTTT.

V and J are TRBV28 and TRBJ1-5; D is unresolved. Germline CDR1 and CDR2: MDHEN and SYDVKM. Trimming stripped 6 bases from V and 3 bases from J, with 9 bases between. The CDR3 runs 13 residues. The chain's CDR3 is CASSGGNNQPQHF. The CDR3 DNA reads TGTGCCAGCAGCGGTGGGAACAATCAGCCCCAGCATTTT.

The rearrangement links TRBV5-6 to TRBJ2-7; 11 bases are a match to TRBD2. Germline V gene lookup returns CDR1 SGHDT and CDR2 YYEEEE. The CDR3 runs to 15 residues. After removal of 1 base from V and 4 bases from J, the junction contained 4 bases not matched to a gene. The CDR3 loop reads CASSLFTSGSYEQYF. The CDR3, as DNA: TGTGCCAGCAGCTTGTTCACTAGCGGGAGTTACGAGCAGTACTTC.